Below are 3 T cell receptor beta chains sequenced from a single sample in a study of cytomegalovirus exposure and HLA in healthy donors. 60 Vbeta and 13 Jbeta primers were used in PCR. TCRdb's table, derived via immunoSEQ multiplex PCR, lists solely in-frame clones and lacks some. Among fewer than 250,000 clones, 75% to 90% were seen once, and the ten largest hold 0.9% to 1.2%. Material: PBMCs. The receptors stem from a boy aged 2 to 9 in good health and CMV-seronegative.

The J gene is TRBJ2-5, the V gene TRBV6-1; 7 positions match TRBD1. Germline V gene sequence: CDR1 MNHNS, CDR2 SASEGT. This CDR3 comprises 13 residues. With V trimmed by 4 bases and J by 8 bases, 7 bases remained unmatched. The CDR3 coding sequence is TGTGCCAGCAGTGGACAGGGTCAAGGAACCCAGTACTTC. Amino acid sequence: CASSGQGQGTQYF.

The J gene is TRBJ2-7, the V gene TRBV9; 14 bases fit TRBD2. The ends lost 4 bases at V and 2 bases at J; junction bases unmatched: 11. This CDR3 is 18 amino acids long. Germline loops: CDR1 SGDLS, CDR2 YYNGEE. The CDR3 loop reads CASSPHPGTSGSPYEQYF. The DNA for the CDR3 is TGTGCCAGCAGCCCCCATCCCGGGACTAGCGGGAGCCCCTACGAGCAGTACTTC.

The gene calls are TRBV5-1 and TRBJ2-1, with TRBD2 matching 13 bases. The CDR3 has 16 residues. Germline V gene sequence: CDR1 SGHRS, CDR2 YFSETQ. With V trimmed by 4 bases and J by 9 bases, 10 bases remained unmatched. CDR3 amino acids: CASSLYGLAGVREQFF. CDR3 sequence (DNA): TGCGCCAGCAGCCTTTACGGACTAGCGGGGGTCCGTGAGCAGTTCTTC. The entire variable domain, with the rest obtained from reference TRBV5-1 and TRBJ2-1, is as follows: KAGVTQTPRYLIKTRGQQVTLSCSPISGHRSVSWYQQTPGQGLQFLFEYFSETQRNKGNFPGRFSGRQFSNSRSEMNVSTLELGDSALYLCASSLYGLAGVREQFFGPGTRLTVL.